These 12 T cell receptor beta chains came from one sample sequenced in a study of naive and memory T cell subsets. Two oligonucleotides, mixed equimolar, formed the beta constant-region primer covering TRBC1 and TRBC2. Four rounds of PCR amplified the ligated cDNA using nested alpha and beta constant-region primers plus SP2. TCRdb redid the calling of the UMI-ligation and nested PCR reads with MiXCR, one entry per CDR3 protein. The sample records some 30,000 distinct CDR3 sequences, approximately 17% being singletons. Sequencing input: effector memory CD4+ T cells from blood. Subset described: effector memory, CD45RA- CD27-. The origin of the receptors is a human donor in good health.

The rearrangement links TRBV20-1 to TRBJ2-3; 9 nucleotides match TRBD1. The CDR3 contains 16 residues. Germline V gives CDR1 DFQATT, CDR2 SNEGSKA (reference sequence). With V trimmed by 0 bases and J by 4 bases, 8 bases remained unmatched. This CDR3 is CSARDWDRAHPDTQYF. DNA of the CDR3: TGCAGTGCTAGAGATTGGGACAGGGCCCATCCAGATACGCAGTATTTT.

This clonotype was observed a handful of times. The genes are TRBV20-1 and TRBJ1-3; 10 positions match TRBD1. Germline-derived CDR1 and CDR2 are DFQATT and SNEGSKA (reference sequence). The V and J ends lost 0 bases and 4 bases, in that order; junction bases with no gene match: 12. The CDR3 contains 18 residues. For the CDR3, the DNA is TGCAGTGCTAGAGACATTAAAACCGGGACAGGGGCAGGAAACACCATATATTTT. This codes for CSARDIKTGTGAGNTIYF.

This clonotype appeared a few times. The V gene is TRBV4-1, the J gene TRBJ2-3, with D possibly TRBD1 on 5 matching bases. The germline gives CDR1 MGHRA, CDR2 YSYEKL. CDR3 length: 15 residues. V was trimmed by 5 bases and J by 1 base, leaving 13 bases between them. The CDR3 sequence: CASSFQDTGTDTQYF. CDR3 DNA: TGCGCCAGCAGCTTCCAGGACACTGGCACAGATACGCAGTATTTT.

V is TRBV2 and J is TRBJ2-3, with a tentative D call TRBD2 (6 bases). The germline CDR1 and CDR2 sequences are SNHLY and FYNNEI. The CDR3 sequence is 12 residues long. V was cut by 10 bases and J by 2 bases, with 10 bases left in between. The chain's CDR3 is CATGLYTDTQYF. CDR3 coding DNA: TGTGCCACGGGACTTTACACAGATACGCAGTATTTT. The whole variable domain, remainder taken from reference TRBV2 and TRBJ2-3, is EPEVTQTPSHQVTQMGQEVILRCVPISNHLYFYWYRQILGQKVEFLVSFYNNEISEKSEIFDDQFSVERPDGSNFTLKIRSTKLEDSAMYFCATGLYTDTQYFGPGTRLTVL.

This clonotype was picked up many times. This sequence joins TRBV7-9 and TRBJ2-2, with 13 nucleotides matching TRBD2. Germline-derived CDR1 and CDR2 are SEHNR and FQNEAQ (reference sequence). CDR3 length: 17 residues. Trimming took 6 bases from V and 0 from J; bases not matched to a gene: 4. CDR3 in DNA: TGTGCCAGCAGAGGGACTAGCGGGAACTCGAACACCGGGGAGCTGTTTTTT. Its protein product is CASRGTSGNSNTGELFF.

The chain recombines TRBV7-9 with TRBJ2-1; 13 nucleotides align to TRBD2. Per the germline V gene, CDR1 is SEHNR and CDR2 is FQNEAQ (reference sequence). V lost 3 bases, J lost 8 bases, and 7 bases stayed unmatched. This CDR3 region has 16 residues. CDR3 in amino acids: CASSFSLAGGPDEQFF. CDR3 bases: TGTGCCAGCAGCTTCTCACTAGCGGGAGGGCCGGATGAGCAGTTCTTC.

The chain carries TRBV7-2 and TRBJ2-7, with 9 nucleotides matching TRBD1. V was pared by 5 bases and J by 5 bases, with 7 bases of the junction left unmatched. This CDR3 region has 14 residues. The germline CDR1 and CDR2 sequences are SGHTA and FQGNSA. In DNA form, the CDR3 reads TGTGCCAGCAGCGGCCGGGACAGGGCTAACGAGCAGTACTTC. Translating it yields CASSGRDRANEQYF.

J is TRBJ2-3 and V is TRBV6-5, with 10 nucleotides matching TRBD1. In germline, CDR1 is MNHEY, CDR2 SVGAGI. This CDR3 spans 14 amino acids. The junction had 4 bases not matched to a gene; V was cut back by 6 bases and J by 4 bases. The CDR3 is CASRRQGASDTQYF. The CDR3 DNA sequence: TGTGCCAGCAGACGACAGGGGGCCTCAGATACGCAGTATTTT.

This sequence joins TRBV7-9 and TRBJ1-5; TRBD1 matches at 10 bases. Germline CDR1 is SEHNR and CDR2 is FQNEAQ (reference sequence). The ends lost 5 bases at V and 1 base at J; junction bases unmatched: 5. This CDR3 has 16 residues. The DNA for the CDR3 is TGTGCCAGCAGCACCGGGACAGGGGCCAGCAATCAGCCCCAGCATTTT. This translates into CASSTGTGASNQPQHF.

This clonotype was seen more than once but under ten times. DNA of the CDR3: TGCGCCAGCAGCCCCCGTGGAGAAAACACCGGGGAGCTGTTTTTT. Translation gives CASSPRGENTGELFF. The chain couples TRBV5-1 to TRBJ2-2; D ambiguous. Between the trimmed V and J ends, which lost 4 bases and 2 bases, there was a span of 12 bases. This CDR3 contains 15 residues. Germline-derived CDR1 and CDR2 are SGHRS and YFSETQ.

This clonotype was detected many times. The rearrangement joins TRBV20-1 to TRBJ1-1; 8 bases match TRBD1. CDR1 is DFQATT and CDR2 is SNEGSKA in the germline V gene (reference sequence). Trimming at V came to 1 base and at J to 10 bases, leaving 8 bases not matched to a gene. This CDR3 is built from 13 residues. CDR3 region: CSARVLTGVGAFF. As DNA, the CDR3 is TGCAGTGCTAGAGTTCTGACAGGGGTAGGAGCTTTCTTT.

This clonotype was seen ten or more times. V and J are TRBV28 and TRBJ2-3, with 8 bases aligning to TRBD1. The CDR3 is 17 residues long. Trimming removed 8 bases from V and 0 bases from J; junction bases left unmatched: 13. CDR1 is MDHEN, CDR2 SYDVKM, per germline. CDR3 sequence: CASPPPRGLGSTDTQYF. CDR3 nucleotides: TGTGCCAGCCCCCCCCCCAGGGGGCTAGGTAGCACAGATACGCAGTATTTT.